The clone carrying this T cell receptor (beta chain) turned up a few times. The record originates from a study of blood T cell repertoires in COVID-19. Background on the study: Material from acute and convalescent COVID-19 was sourced from the United States, Italy and Spain. In each case, the material was cDNA or gDNA derived from T cells, B-cell-depleted T cells, or PBMCs.

The CDR3 has 14 residues. From germline, CDR1 is SGHTA and CDR2 FQGTGA. The V end was cut by 3 bases, the J end by 6 bases, with 11 bases between. Source study methods: Amplifying reference gene primers gave estimates of nucleated cell counts. Repertoires were generated with immunoSEQ multiplex PCR, while TCRdb's copy carries only in-frame clones and drops some. That table furnishes V, J and clone size, whereas the DNA furnished D and trimming. The sample gives some 70,000 clones, around 89% of which show up once; around 6.4% is in the top ten. The rearrangement joins TRBV7-3 to TRBJ2-2, with D tentatively TRBD2 (5 bases). The origin of this receptor is a woman in her 70s with acute or convalescent COVID-19. Sequencing input: peripheral blood. CDR3 sequence: CASSFRGVAGELFF. In nucleotides, the CDR3 is TGTGCCAGCAGCTTCCGGGGAGTCGCCGGGGAGCTGTTTTTT.